This entry features one T cell receptor (beta chain) sequence. This receptor's antigen is unknown. In total, fewer than 750 healthy bone marrow donors made up the cohort. At the time of sampling, every cohort member was nominally healthy, though immune exposures that went unrecorded were likely present. The donor tested CMV seronegative and was one of the 352 seronegative cohort members. A peripheral blood sample was provided by each donor, and peripheral blood mononuclear cells were used for TCR beta sequencing. Genomic DNA was extracted from the blood cell samples with the Qiagen DNeasy Blood Extraction Kit. The library was made by the immunoSEQ multiplex PCR assay. A mixture of 60 forward primers for TCR Vbeta segments and 13 reverse primers for TCR Jbeta segments was used in the multiplex PCR. The CDR3 region of rearranged TCR beta genes was amplified from genomic DNA with a multiplex PCR assay. Amplified TCR beta libraries were sequenced as 87-base-pair reads on the Illumina HiSeq System. For the original study's pipeline: Across the 600 to 700 repertoires, a later analysis counted 60 million to 90 million unique TCR beta chains, approximately 10 million of which were shared by at least two donors. Raw reads were error-corrected and collapsed into unique sequences with a nearest-neighbor algorithm that merged closely related sequences to remove PCR and sequencing errors. To assign V, D and J gene segments, CDR3 sequences were aligned to IMGT reference sequences. For a sequence to be retained, at least a six-nucleotide match to both a V gene segment and a J gene segment was required. Rearrangements were classified as productive when the CDR3 lacked stop codons and remained in frame with V and J, and all other rearrangements were classified as non-productive. CDR3 was defined according to IMGT convention as the region running from the second conserved V-encoded cysteine to the conserved J-encoded phenylalanine. The earlier analysis of about 640 of the donors excluded any sequence lacking an unambiguous match to a single V gene segment. In an earlier analysis of around 590 of the donors, a V segment was called functional when productive rearrangements were above 56.7%, and segregating when the standard deviation between donors exceeded 5%. A statistical classification framework was developed to diagnose cytomegalovirus status using the catalog of TCR beta chain sequences. A later analysis assigned V and J genes by comparing TCR nucleotide sequences with IMGT/GENE-DB human TR gene sequences. In a later analysis, CDR3 sequences and most-parsimonious VDJ recombination scenarios were assigned using the TCRdist pipeline. A later analysis defined each TCR beta chain by its CDR3 amino acid sequence plus V-gene family, and excluded reads lacking a unique V-gene family. A later analysis removed roughly 590 highly shared, low-generation-probability nucleotide sequences to deal with suspected cross-contamination and a sequencing artifact. In a later analysis, a clonal expansion index was calculated for each public chain from normalized within-repertoire ranks of inferred template counts. In a later analysis, generation probabilities were computed with a VDJ recombination model fitted to out-of-frame rearrangements, and the resulting probabilities were checked against IGoR. In a later analysis, TCR-TCR, TCR-HLA and TCR-CMV co-occurrence was scored with hypergeometric tests, and a repertoire-size bias correction was applied to TCR pairs. In a later analysis, false discovery rates were estimated by permuting HLA or CMV assignments 20 times. A later analysis grouped co-occurring TCRs with DBSCAN, adding TCRdist sequence similarity when clustering within HLA-allele-positive subsets. For co-occurrence clustering, repertoires with fewer than 30,000 or more than 120,000 public chains were excluded, along with roughly 5 repertoires with anomalous nucleotide sharing. The immuneACCESS repertoire file appears here via TCRdb, limited to in-frame rearrangements. These files lack a portion of the clones; in checked studies, under half of the deficit traces to unresolved V genes, and the cause of the others is not known. That table gives V, J and clone size, and the DNA gave D and trimming. Per the sample table, the count is 100,000 to 150,000 clones. Approximately 1.6% of the sample is taken by the ten largest.

Trimming at the junction amounts to 7 bases on V and 5 bases on J, and the germline ends lie 27 bases apart. The CDR3, from cysteine to phenylalanine, totals 17 residues. Solely the CDR3 DNA is kept, with 51 bases framed from the first base. The CDR1 and CDR2 encoded by the germline V gene (reference sequence) are SEHNR and FQNEAQ. The data belong to a study of cytomegalovirus exposure and HLA in healthy donors (dated by TCRdb to 2017 to 2019). Background on the whole study: An earlier analysis of 587 of the donors reported 276 Gb of sequence data and around 110 million unique TCR beta sequences obtained from 150 million to 200 million T cells. Class I and class II HLA loci were covered by the typing at four-digit resolution. A separate validation cohort of 100 to 150 different subjects was used in addition to the 666-subject first cohort. Every repertoire in the discovery cohort had been generated on one and the same sequencing platform. On average, roughly 250,000 unique TCR beta nucleotide sequences were sequenced per donor among more than 350 genotyped donors of the cohort, with roughly 18% of those sequences being non-productive. Using immunosequencing, the study profiled T cell repertoires from 500 to 800 subjects and related those repertoires to cytomegalovirus serostatus. Because of strong linkage in the cohort, roughly five DR-DQ haplotypes were treated as single units for association and clustering. The number of donors typed differed by locus, with about 629-630 for A, B, C, DRB1 and DQB1, about 500 for DQA1, approximately 570 for DPA1, and approximately 470 for DPB1. About 300 gigabases of sequencing data and some 85 million unique TCR sequences were included in an early release covering under 650 HLA-typed donors. In an earlier analysis of 500 to 650 of the donors, high-throughput TCR beta sequencing was used to judge whether each TCR beta V gene segment behaved as functional or pseudogenic. A later genetic analysis used genome-wide SNP genotypes for about 65% of the 666 donors, treating that subset as a discovery cohort. To predict cytomegalovirus infection status, the study brought together high-throughput TCR immunosequencing, statistical association of individual TCRs with disease status, and machine learning. In the later analysis, no new phenotypic data were used to find candidate immune exposures; instead, reliance was placed on TCR beta sequences and their occurrence across donors. The study aimed to test whether cataloging public T cell receptors could reveal signatures of past pathogen exposure. A later analysis re-analyzed previously published TCR beta repertoires from approximately 700 donors and added high-resolution HLA genotyping to study TCR occurrence patterns. Donor age, sex, ethnicity and CMV serostatus were compiled alongside the repertoire data. Of the roughly 390 genotyped donors, approximately 83% fell in the genetic ancestry cluster associated with self-reported Caucasian donors. Broad study findings and their caveats: A later genetic analysis associated a missense DCLRE1C variant with V-gene and J-gene trimming of TCR beta chains, and an independent cohort replicated the association. HLA typing was unavailable for some donors at each locus, so association tests used only the typed subset. Correlated functional status among segregating V segments might be attributable to linkage disequilibrium, but an unknown experimental factor could not be ruled out. In vitro tests confirmed that a few of the cytomegalovirus-associated TCR beta chains recognize cytomegalovirus antigens. Some IMGT-functional V segments, including TRBV6-2 and TRBV6-3, could not be told apart with the 87-base-pair reads, so those segments were excluded. A further reported finding was that TCR beta sequences accurately predicted the HLA-A and HLA-B alleles for most subjects in the first cohort. In both the original and validation cohorts, the classifier was reported to diagnose cytomegalovirus status with high specificity and sensitivity. In this cohort, only TCR beta chains were sequenced, and detectable features were limited by the absence of alpha or paired-chain data. In a later analysis, several top co-occurrence clusters were reported to appear linked to parvovirus B19, influenza, CMV and Epstein-Barr virus. While some public TCRs were present in many individuals, most TCR sequences turned up only very rarely across donors. A cluster of highly shared sequence variants was judged likely to be a technical artifact of the sequencing pipeline. When HLA alleles, especially DR and DQ, strongly co-occurred, attributing TCR associations to individual alleles was difficult. Roughly uniform sequencing depth across donors was assumed in presence/absence analyses, although this assumption may not hold. For the cohort, immune exposure information was limited to CMV serostatus. According to a later genetic analysis, donors in an Asian-associated ancestry cluster had fewer N-insertions in productive TCRs than the approximately 700-donor mean. A later analysis found that most CMV-associated TCR beta chains appeared HLA-restricted, with HLA associations seemingly driven largely by CMV exposure. In an earlier analysis of 587 of the donors, most TCR beta V segments appeared in productive rearrangements about 87% or about 30% of the time, broadly matching IMGT annotations. In the study, 150 to 200 TCR beta chains were listed as associated with cytomegalovirus. The authors suggested that the approach could potentially be extended to other disease states and immunological phenotypes. The earlier analysis of some 540 of the donors excluded fewer than 20 rarely observed V segments, including chromosome 9 orphons, because counts were too low. In a later analysis, TCR association rates were found to vary across HLA loci, with the most associated TCRs seen for DRB1 alleles and the fewest for HLA-C alleles. A later analysis found that HLA-associated TCR beta chains were more clonally expanded and had lower generation probabilities than equally common non-associated chains. In a later analysis, some 17,000 TCR beta sequences were associated with specific HLA alleles at a false discovery rate of 0.05.

The clonotype was recovered from a man aged 18-30 years in good health and CMV-seronegative. The sequencing input was PBMCs. The sequence is built from TRBV7-9 and TRBJ2-7; tentative D gene TRBD2, with 5 bases matching. This receptor carries the CDR3 CASTPGEGRTNGHEQYF. The DNA sequence is as follows: TGTGCCAGCACTCCAGGAGAGGGAAGAACTAATGGGCACGAGCAGTACTTC.